This TCR beta chain is from a study of regulatory T cells in long-lasting Graves disease. Combining iRepertoire HTBI primers with Arm-PCR of CDR3 regions, the authors built TCR beta libraries. Authors' processing steps: In the combined samples, around 60 TRBV and 11 to 15 TRBJ segments were identified. TCRdb processed the multiplex PCR reads anew with MiXCR; each CDR3 protein has one entry. These V and J calls are TCRdb output, not the study's own analysis. In the table there are under 450,000 distinct CDR3 sequences, around 24% of which are singletons. With 5 bases removed from V and 3 bases from J, the gap between germline ends came to 19 bases. CDR3 size: 16 residues. CDR1 is LNHDA and CDR2 is SQIVND in the germline V gene (reference sequence). Time point given: persistent/refractory GD, antithyroid drugs over 5 years with positive TRAb. PBMC-derived RNA was used for the TCR library. It was by American Thyroid Association guidelines that Graves' disease was diagnosed. An endocrinology department in Xi'an, China, supplied the patients.

This specimen consisted of peripheral blood mononuclear cells (PBMCs), obtained when the disease was refractory, from a patient treated with antithyroid drugs. The chain couples TRBV19 to TRBJ1-1, with D possibly matching TRBD1 (6 bases). The sequence was collected from a female donor with Graves disease. This CDR3 reads CASSLGAAWGHTEAFF. The CDR3, as DNA: TGTGCCAGTAGTCTGGGGGCGGCCTGGGGACACACTGAAGCTTTCTTT.